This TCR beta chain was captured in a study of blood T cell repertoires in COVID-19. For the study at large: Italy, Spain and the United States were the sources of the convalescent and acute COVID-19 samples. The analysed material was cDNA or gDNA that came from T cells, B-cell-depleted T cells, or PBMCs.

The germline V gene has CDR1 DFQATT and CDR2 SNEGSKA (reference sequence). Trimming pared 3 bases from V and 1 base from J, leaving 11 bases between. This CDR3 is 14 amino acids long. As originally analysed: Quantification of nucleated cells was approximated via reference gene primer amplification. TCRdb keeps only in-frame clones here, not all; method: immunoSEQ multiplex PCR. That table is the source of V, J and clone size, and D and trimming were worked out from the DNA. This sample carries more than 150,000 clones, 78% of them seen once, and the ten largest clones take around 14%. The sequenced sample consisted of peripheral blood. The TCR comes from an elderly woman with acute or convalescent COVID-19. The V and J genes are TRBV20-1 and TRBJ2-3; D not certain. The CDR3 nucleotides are TGCAGTGCTAGTGGCAGCGATCGCACAGATACGCAGTATTTT. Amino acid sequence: CSASGSDRTDTQYF.